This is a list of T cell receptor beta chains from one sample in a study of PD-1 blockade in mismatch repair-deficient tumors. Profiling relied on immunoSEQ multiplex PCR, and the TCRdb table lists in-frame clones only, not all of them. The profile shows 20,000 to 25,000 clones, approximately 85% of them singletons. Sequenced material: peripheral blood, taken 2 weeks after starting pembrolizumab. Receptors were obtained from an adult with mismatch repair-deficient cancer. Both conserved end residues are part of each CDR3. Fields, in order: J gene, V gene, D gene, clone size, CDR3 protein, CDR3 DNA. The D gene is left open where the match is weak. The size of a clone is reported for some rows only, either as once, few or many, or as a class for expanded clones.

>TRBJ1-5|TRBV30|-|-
CAWSKASNQPQHF
TGTGCCTGGAGTAAGGCTAGCAATCAGCCCCAGCATTTT
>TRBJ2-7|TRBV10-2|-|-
CASRPGGGLLTAYEQYF
TGCGCCAGCCGCCCTGGAGGGGGCCTTCTCACCGCCTACGAGCAGTACTTC
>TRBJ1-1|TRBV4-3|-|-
CASSQDPGMNTEAFF
TGCGCCAGCAGCCAAGATCCGGGAATGAACACTGAAGCTTTCTTT
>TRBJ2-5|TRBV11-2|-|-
CASSLDRGSAYQETQYF
TGTGCCAGCAGCTTAGATCGGGGTAGCGCTTACCAAGAGACCCAGTACTTC
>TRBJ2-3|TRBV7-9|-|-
CASSETLSPTSTDTQYF
TGTGCCAGCAGCGAGACACTCAGCCCCACTAGCACAGATACGCAGTATTTT
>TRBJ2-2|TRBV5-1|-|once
CASSLGLTDTKGGELFF
TGCGCCAGCAGCTTGGGGCTGACAGATACAAAAGGCGGGGAGCTGTTTTTT
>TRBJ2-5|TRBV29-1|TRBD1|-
CSVAPTGQETQYF
TGCAGCGTTGCCCCGACAGGGCAAGAGACCCAGTACTTC
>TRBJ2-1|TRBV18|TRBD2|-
CASSPPTSGLYNEQFF
TGTGCCAGCTCACCACCGACTAGCGGACTTTACAATGAGCAGTTCTTC
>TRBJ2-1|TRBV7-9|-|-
CASRGLHNEQFF
TGTGCCAGCAGAGGACTTCACAATGAGCAGTTCTTC
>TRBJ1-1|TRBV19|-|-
CASMARGLTEAFF
TGTGCCAGTATGGCCCGGGGACTTACTGAAGCTTTCTTT
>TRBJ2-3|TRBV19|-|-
CASSLAASTDTQYF
TGTGCCAGTAGTTTAGCGGCCAGCACAGATACGCAGTATTTT
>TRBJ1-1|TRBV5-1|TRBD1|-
CASSLAGTGGTEAFF
TGCGCCAGCAGCTTGGCCGGGACAGGGGGCACTGAAGCTTTCTTT
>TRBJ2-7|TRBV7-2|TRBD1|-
CASSEDRGIYEQYF
TGTGCCAGCAGCGAAGACAGGGGCATCTACGAGCAGTACTTC
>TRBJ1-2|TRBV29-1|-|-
CSVEAGFPGYGYTF
TGCAGCGTTGAAGCTGGCTTCCCGGGATATGGCTACACCTTC
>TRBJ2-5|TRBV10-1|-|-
CASSATGVETQYF
TGCGCCAGCAGTGCTACGGGAGTGGAGACCCAGTACTTC
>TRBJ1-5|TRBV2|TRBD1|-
CASGGQGGYQPQHF
TGTGCCAGCGGAGGACAGGGAGGGTATCAGCCCCAGCATTTT
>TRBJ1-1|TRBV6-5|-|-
CASSRGIEAFF
TGTGCCAGCAGTCGGGGGATTGAAGCTTTCTTT
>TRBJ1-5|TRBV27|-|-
CASSWGLNQPQHF
TGTGCCAGCAGTTGGGGGCTAAATCAGCCCCAGCATTTT
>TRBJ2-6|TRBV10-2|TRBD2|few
CASSGASGNSGANVLTF
TGCGCCAGCAGTGGGGCTAGCGGGAACTCTGGGGCCAACGTCCTGACTTTC
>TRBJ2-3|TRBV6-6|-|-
CASTPALGSTDTQYF
TGTGCCAGCACCCCCGCCCTGGGTAGCACAGATACGCAGTATTTT
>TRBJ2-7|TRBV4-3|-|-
CASSQDGEQYF
TGCGCCAGCAGCCAAGACGGTGAGCAGTACTTC
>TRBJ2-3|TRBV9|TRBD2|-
CASSVGTSGVLTDTQYF
TGTGCCAGCAGCGTGGGGACTAGCGGGGTTCTCACAGATACGCAGTATTTT
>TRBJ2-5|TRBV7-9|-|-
CASSLDLDSPETQYF
TGTGCCAGCAGCTTAGACCTTGACAGTCCGGAGACCCAGTACTTC
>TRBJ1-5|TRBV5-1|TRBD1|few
CASSLTGAANQPQHF
TGCGCCAGCAGCTTGACAGGGGCCGCCAATCAGCCCCAGCATTTT
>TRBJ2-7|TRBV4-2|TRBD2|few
CASSQDRGVGYEQYF
TGTGCCAGCAGCCAAGATCGGGGGGTCGGCTACGAGCAGTACTTC
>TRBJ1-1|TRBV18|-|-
CASSPPNQANTEAFF
TGTGCCAGCTCACCACCGAACCAGGCAAACACTGAAGCTTTCTTT
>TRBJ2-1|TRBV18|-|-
CASSLATLNEQFF
TGTGCCAGCTCACTAGCTACCCTCAATGAGCAGTTCTTC
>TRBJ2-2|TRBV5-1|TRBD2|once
CASRPEGTTNTGELFF
TGCGCCAGCAGACCCGAGGGGACTACGAACACCGGGGAGCTGTTTTTT
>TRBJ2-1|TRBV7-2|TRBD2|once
CASSLDSGGLQQFF
TGTGCCAGCAGCTTAGACTCGGGAGGGCTTCAGCAGTTCTTC
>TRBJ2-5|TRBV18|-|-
CASSPSARETQYF
TGTGCCAGCTCACCAAGTGCCAGAGAGACCCAGTACTTC